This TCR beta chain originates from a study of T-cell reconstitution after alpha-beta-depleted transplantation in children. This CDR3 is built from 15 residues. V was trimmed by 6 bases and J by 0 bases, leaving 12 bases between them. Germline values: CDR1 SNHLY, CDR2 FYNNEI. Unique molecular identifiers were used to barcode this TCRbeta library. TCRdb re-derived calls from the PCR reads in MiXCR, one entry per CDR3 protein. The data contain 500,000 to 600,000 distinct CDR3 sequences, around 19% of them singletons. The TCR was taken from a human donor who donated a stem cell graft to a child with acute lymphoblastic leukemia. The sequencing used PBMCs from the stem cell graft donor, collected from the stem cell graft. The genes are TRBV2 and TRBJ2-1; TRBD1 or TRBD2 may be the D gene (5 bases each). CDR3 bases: TGTGCCAGCAGCGGGGCCGTAAGCTCCTACAATGAGCAGTTCTTC. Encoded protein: CASSGAVSSYNEQFF.